These T cell receptor beta chains were read from a single sample in a study of shared clonotypes between healthy human individuals. Sequencing was performed with immunoSEQ multiplex PCR; in TCRdb, only in-frame clones are kept and a portion is missing. Of hundreds of thousands of clones in the sample, 60% to 80% were seen once. The sequenced sample consisted of memory CD4+ T cells sorted from blood. These TCRs come from a woman aged 25 to 39 in good health. The CDR3 runs from the conserved cysteine through the conserved F or W. Each record gives: J gene, clone size, V gene, D gene, CDR3 protein, CDR3 DNA. A D gene is named only where the DNA matches it firmly. Size is stated for part of the rows, as once, few or many counts, or as a class when the clone is expanded.

>TRBJ2-1|-|TRBV27|TRBD2
CAKSAGVVREQFF
TGTGCCAAATCGGCGGGAGTGGTTCGGGAGCAGTTCTTC
>TRBJ2-3|-|TRBV30|-
CAWRLADSSTDTQYF
TGTGCCTGGAGACTAGCAGATTCTAGCACAGATACGCAGTATTTT
>TRBJ1-3|few|TRBV19|-
CAGGNRDTIYF
TGTGCCGGGGGAAATCGGGACACCATATATTTT
>TRBJ1-5|few|TRBV28|-
CASRVVVSSNQPQHF
TGTGCCAGCCGCGTAGTGGTCAGCAGCAATCAGCCCCAGCATTTT
>TRBJ2-3|-|TRBV7-9|TRBD2
CASSLGRESSTDTQYF
TGTGCCAGCAGCTTGGGGCGGGAGTCTAGCACAGATACGCAGTATTTT
>TRBJ1-3|-|TRBV30|-
CAWSLGYGSVNTIYF
TGTGCCTGGAGTTTGGGGTATGGGTCGGTAAACACCATATATTTT
>TRBJ2-7|-|TRBV27|-
CASSSSPEGIYEQYF
TGTGCCAGCAGTTCCTCTCCGGAGGGCATCTACGAGCAGTACTTC
>TRBJ2-4|-|TRBV2|-
CASSVGNIQYF
TGTGCCAGCAGTGTGGGGAACATTCAGTACTTC
>TRBJ1-5|-|TRBV27|-
CASSPTRAGTNQPQHF
TGTGCCAGCAGTCCTACAAGGGCAGGGACCAATCAGCCCCAGCATTTT
>TRBJ2-1|once|TRBV6-5|-
CASSLRGSTNEQFF
TGTGCCAGCAGTTTAAGAGGGAGTACGAATGAGCAGTTCTTC
>TRBJ1-1|-|TRBV6-4|-
CASSLSGNTEAFF
TGTGCCAGCAGTCTCTCTGGAAACACTGAAGCTTTCTTT
>TRBJ2-7|many|TRBV10-3|TRBD1
CAISEAERQGIPEQYF
TGTGCCATCAGTGAGGCCGAGCGACAGGGTATCCCCGAGCAGTACTTC
>TRBJ1-4|-|TRBV2|TRBD1
CASRVNRGAFEKLFF
TGTGCCAGCAGGGTAAACAGGGGCGCCTTTGAAAAACTGTTTTTT
>TRBJ2-3|-|TRBV2|TRBD1
CASSPSPDRGQLHTQYF
TGTGCCAGCTCCCCCAGCCCGGACAGGGGGCAACTTCATACGCAGTATTTT
>TRBJ1-2|many|TRBV29-1|-
CSVGELGGDGYTF
TGCAGCGTTGGGGAATTAGGAGGGGATGGCTACACCTTC
>TRBJ2-7|once|TRBV28|TRBD1
CASSSTGLRWGRQYEQYF
TGTGCCAGCAGCTCGACAGGGCTTCGATGGGGAAGACAATACGAGCAGTACTTC